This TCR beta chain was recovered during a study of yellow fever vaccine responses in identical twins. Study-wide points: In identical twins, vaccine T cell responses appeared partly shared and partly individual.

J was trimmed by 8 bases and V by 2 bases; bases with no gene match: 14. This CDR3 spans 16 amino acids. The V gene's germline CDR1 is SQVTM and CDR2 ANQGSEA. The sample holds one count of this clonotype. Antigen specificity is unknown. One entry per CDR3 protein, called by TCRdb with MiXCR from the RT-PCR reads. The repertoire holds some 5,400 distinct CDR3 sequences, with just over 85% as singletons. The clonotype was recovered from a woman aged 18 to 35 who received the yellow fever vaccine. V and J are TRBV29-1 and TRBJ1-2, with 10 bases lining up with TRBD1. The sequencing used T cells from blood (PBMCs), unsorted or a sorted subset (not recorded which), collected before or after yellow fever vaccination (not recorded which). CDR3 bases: TGCAGCGTTGAAAAAGGGATTGACAGGGGGCGTCGCGGCTACACCTTC. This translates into CSVEKGIDRGRRGYTF.